The entry below describes one T cell receptor beta chain. Its antigen remains unidentified. This record belongs to a study of T cell responses to AZD1222 COVID-19 vaccine. Findings and caveats of the study: Repertoires were obtained only post-peak T cell response. Among the donors, most were white British and more were female, and clonal diversity was possibly underestimated. Reports indicate that nearly half of spike-specific TCRs are directed at unmutated variant regions.

The CDR3 spans 17 residues. Repertoires were generated with immunoSEQ multiplex PCR, while TCRdb's copy carries only in-frame clones and drops some. This table holds some 150,000 clones, 65% to 90% found once. The origin of this receptor is an adult who received the MenACWY meningococcal vaccine as a control. The gene calls are TRBV21-1 and TRBJ2-1; TRBD2 is taken as the D call from the table, unchecked against the DNA. TRBV21-1 counts as a pseudogene. Sample: peripheral blood, taken 28 days after the second dose of the MenACWY control vaccine. The CDR3, as DNA: TGTGCCAGCACCCGATCCCCGCGGGCCCGCTCCTACAATGAGCAGTTCTTC. Amino acids: CASTRSPRARSYNEQFF.